The rows below give T cell receptor beta chains drawn from one sample of a study of cytomegalovirus exposure and HLA in healthy donors. Clones were read by immunoSEQ multiplex PCR, and TCRdb kept only the in-frame ones, dropping some. The sample holds about 160,000 clones; more than 65% are singletons and the top ten take roughly 6%. The sample was PBMCs. Receptors were obtained from a man aged 45 to 65 in good health and CMV-seropositive. CDR3s include the opening cysteine and the closing phenylalanine or tryptophan. Each record gives: CDR3 DNA, CDR3 protein, D gene, V gene, J gene. The D gene is left open where the match is weak.

DNA: TGTGCCAGCAGCTCTACAGGGAGTCGGGTTAACACTGAAGCTTTCTTT
CDR3: CASSSTGSRVNTEAFF
D: -
V: TRBV28
J: TRBJ1-1

DNA: TGCGCCAGCAGCCCGGGACAGGGAACAGATACGCAGTATTTT
CDR3: CASSPGQGTDTQYF
D: TRBD1
V: TRBV5-1
J: TRBJ2-3

DNA: TGTGCCACCAGCAGACCCGGGACAGGCCGTCGTTACGAGCAGTACTTC
CDR3: CATSRPGTGRRYEQYF
D: TRBD1
V: TRBV15
J: TRBJ2-7

DNA: TGTGCCAGCAGCTGGGGACTAGCGGGGTACACCGGGGAGCTGTTTTTT
CDR3: CASSWGLAGYTGELFF
D: TRBD2
V: TRBV5-5
J: TRBJ2-2

DNA: TGCAGCGTCCAAAAGTCCGGGACAGCAACTAATGAAAAACTGTTTTTT
CDR3: CSVQKSGTATNEKLFF
D: TRBD1
V: TRBV29-1
J: TRBJ1-4

DNA: TGTGCCAGCAGCCAGGGAGGCGGGAGATTGGATGAGCAGTTCTTC
CDR3: CASSQGGGRLDEQFF
D: TRBD2
V: TRBV7-2
J: TRBJ2-1

DNA: TGTGCCAGCAGTTTGGGACAGGGACCATCCGAGCAGTACTTC
CDR3: CASSLGQGPSEQYF
D: TRBD1
V: TRBV28
J: TRBJ2-7

DNA: TGTGCCAGCAGGCCGGGACTAGCGGGAGTATTGAGGCAGTACTTC
CDR3: CASRPGLAGVLRQYF
D: TRBD2
V: TRBV2
J: TRBJ2-7

DNA: TGTGCCTCGAGACTAGCGGGAGATGCAGATACGCAGTATTTT
CDR3: CASRLAGDADTQYF
D: TRBD2
V: TRBV30
J: TRBJ2-3

DNA: TGTGCCAGCAGCGTACCGGACAGGACCAATGAAAAGCTGTTTTTT
CDR3: CASSVPDRTNEKLFF
D: TRBD1
V: TRBV7-9
J: TRBJ1-4

DNA: TGCGCCAGCAGTCAATTTGGTCGAGGGTTCAGCTCCTATAATTCACCCCTCCACTTT
CDR3: CASSQFGRGFSSYNSPLHF
D: -
V: TRBV23-1
J: TRBJ1-6

DNA: TGTGCCAGCAGTTTTGGTGCGGGAGGTGCGTACGAGCAGTACTTC
CDR3: CASSFGAGGAYEQYF
D: TRBD2
V: TRBV27
J: TRBJ2-7

DNA: TGTGCCAGCAGTTTAGGAACAGGCTTGGGTTCACCCCTCCACTTT
CDR3: CASSLGTGLGSPLHF
D: -
V: TRBV28
J: TRBJ1-6

DNA: TGTGCCAGCAGTGACTCATTTGGGACAGGGGGGACCGGGGAGCTGTTTTTT
CDR3: CASSDSFGTGGTGELFF
D: TRBD1
V: TRBV6-4
J: TRBJ2-2

DNA: TGTGCCAGCAGCTTTTTTGGGGCCGACTCGACCTACGAGCAGTACTTC
CDR3: CASSFFGADSTYEQYF
D: -
V: TRBV5-6
J: TRBJ2-7

DNA: TGTGCCAGTAGTATAGACGGGACAGGGGCCTCCCTTCAAGAGACCCAGTACTTC
CDR3: CASSIDGTGASLQETQYF
D: TRBD1
V: TRBV19
J: TRBJ2-5

DNA: TGTGCCAGCAGCATATCAGGGGGCGCGGAGACCCAGTACTTC
CDR3: CASSISGGAETQYF
D: -
V: TRBV21-1
J: TRBJ2-5

DNA: TGTGCCAGTAGCCGACAGGGGAGGACAGATACGCAGTATTTT
CDR3: CASSRQGRTDTQYF
D: TRBD1
V: TRBV19
J: TRBJ2-3

DNA: TGTGCCAGCAGCTTGGCCTTTAGCGGGAGCTGGAATGAGCAGTTCTTC
CDR3: CASSLAFSGSWNEQFF
D: TRBD2
V: TRBV5-4
J: TRBJ2-1

DNA: TGCGCCAGCAGCACCGGGACAGGGGGCTATTTGGCTGGAAACACCATATATTTT
CDR3: CASSTGTGGYLAGNTIYF
D: TRBD1
V: TRBV5-1
J: TRBJ1-3

DNA: TGTGCCAGCAGCCCCGAGGACAGAGAGACCCAGTACTTC
CDR3: CASSPEDRETQYF
D: -
V: TRBV11-3
J: TRBJ2-5

DNA: TGTGCCAGCAGTTACCCCGGGGAGCAGTTCTTC
CDR3: CASSYPGEQFF
D: -
V: TRBV6-6
J: TRBJ2-1

DNA: TGTGCCAGCAGTGAATATAGGGGTGGGCCGGGGACCCAGTACTTC
CDR3: CASSEYRGGPGTQYF
D: -
V: TRBV25-1
J: TRBJ2-5

DNA: TGTGCCAGCAGCGGGAGGCAGGCTGCGGCTAATGAAAAACTGTTTTTT
CDR3: CASSGRQAAANEKLFF
D: -
V: TRBV5-5
J: TRBJ1-4